This entry is about one T cell receptor (beta chain). Antigen specificity is unknown. Deletions cut 7 bases from V and 2 bases from J, with 11 bases between. This CDR3 contains 13 residues. Germline-derived CDR1 and CDR2 are SGHNT and YENEEA. The sample belongs to a study of CD8 T cells in Susac syndrome. Overall study findings and caveats: In Susac patients, clonal expansion was not detected in CD4+ cells.

The authors reverse transcribed roughly 0.5 to 1 ug RNA with random hexamers. Across 54 Vbeta and 13 Jbeta, immunoSEQ multiplex PCR amplified TCR beta CDR3. TCRdb processed the immunoSEQ multiplex PCR reads anew with MiXCR; each CDR3 protein has one entry. Of under 300,000 distinct CDR3 sequences listed, 96% are singletons. V and J are TRBV11-3 and TRBJ1-2; maybe TRBD1 (6 bases). This receptor was taken from a human donor with Susac syndrome. Material for sequencing was CD4+ T cells from PBMCs. As DNA, the CDR3 is TGTGCCAGCACGAGGGGGGTAAACTATGGCTACACCTTC. Translating it yields CASTRGVNYGYTF.